This T cell receptor beta chain originates from a study of beta chain features in type 1 diabetes. As for the study in general: In all, roughly 98,000,000 sorted cells from all samples were analyzed. Findings of the study overall: All four CD4+ subsets from Type 1 diabetes patients carried moderately but significantly shorter TCRB CDR3s.

Concerning this clone: Antigen: not known.

The CDR3 contains 11 residues. Germline V gene data show CDR1 as DFQATT and CDR2 as SNEGSKA (reference sequence). The V gene lost 6 bases and the J gene lost 1 base, with 4 bases spanning the gap. All of the isolated RNA was reverse transcribed, so expressed TCRB transcripts were sequenced. Only in-frame clones appear in the TCRdb table, and some are missing; sequencing was by immunoSEQ multiplex PCR. Of around 310,000 clones in the sample, about 13% were seen once. The sequenced material came from naive CD4+ T cells from blood. The receptor was derived from a woman between 18 and 30 years old with type 1 diabetes. This rearrangement joins TRBV20-1 to TRBJ2-1; D is unresolved. CDR3 in DNA: TGCAGTGCCGGGTCCTACAATGAGCAGTTCTTC. Translation gives CSAGSYNEQFF.